A selection of T cell receptor beta chains follows, all from one sample in a study of Ad26.COV2.S vaccination and SARS-CoV-2 variants. This table comes from immunoSEQ multiplex PCR, and its TCRdb copy is limited to in-frame clones, with some not included. The sample holds over 110,000 clones, about nine tenths seen once. The sample consisted of peripheral blood, taken after recovery from COVID-19. These TCRs come from a human donor who had recovered from COVID-19. Both conserved end residues are part of each CDR3. A D gene is named only where the DNA matches it firmly. Clone size, where shown, is once, few, many, or a class for clones that have expanded.

abundance,j_gene,v_gene,d_gene,CDR3nt,CDR3aa
-,TRBJ1-5,TRBV28,-,TGTGCCAGCAGTTTCCTTGACCAGGGGAGGCAGCCCCAGCATTTT,CASSFLDQGRQPQHF
-,TRBJ1-5,TRBV2,-,TGTGCCAGCAGTGAGAAGGGCGGCAAAGTTCAGCCCCAGCATTTT,CASSEKGGKVQPQHF
few,TRBJ1-6,TRBV6-8,TRBD1,TGTGCCGGGGGACAGTATAATTCACCCCTCCACTTT,CAGGQYNSPLHF
once,TRBJ2-1,TRBV25-1,-,TGTGCCAGCAGTGTGCCGGGATACGATGAGCAGTTCTTC,CASSVPGYDEQFF
few,TRBJ1-1,TRBV28,TRBD1,TGTGCCAGCAGTTTGCCACAGGGGGCGCGGGGGGCTTTCTTT,CASSLPQGARGAFF
-,TRBJ2-7,TRBV5-1,-,TGCGCCAGCAGCCAGAGAGGCGGGGCCGGTGTGTACGAGCAGTACTTC,CASSQRGGAGVYEQYF
-,TRBJ2-2,TRBV28,-,TGTGCCAGCAGTCGAGGGGGTACCGGGGAGCTGTTTTTT,CASSRGGTGELFF
-,TRBJ1-5,TRBV6-2/TRBV6-3,-,TGTGCCAGCAGTTACGGGTGGGGAAATCAGCCCCAGCATTTT,CASSYGWGNQPQHF
-,TRBJ2-6,TRBV6-1,-,TGTGCCAGCAGTGAAGGTGAAGGTTCTGGGGCCAACGTCCTGACTTTC,CASSEGEGSGANVLTF
-,TRBJ1-2,TRBV7-2,-,TGTGCCAGCAGCTTTTTTGGCATCGGCGGAAACTATGGCTACACCTTC,CASSFFGIGGNYGYTF
once,TRBJ1-2,TRBV7-9,-,TGTGCCAGCAGCTCTCTACAGTTTCCGGACTATGGCTACACCTTC,CASSSLQFPDYGYTF
-,TRBJ1-5,TRBV30,-,TGTGCCTGGAGTATTTTCCCAGTTGGGAGCAATCAGCCCCAGCATTTT,CAWSIFPVGSNQPQHF
once,TRBJ2-5,TRBV2,-,TGTGCCAGTAGGACAGTTGGAGAGACCCAGTACTTC,CASRTVGETQYF
-,TRBJ2-2,TRBV7-9,TRBD2,TGTGCCAGCAGCTTTAAGACTAGCGGGGGGGCGAACACCGGGGAGCTGTTTTTT,CASSFKTSGGANTGELFF
-,TRBJ2-7,TRBV7-9,TRBD1,TGTGCCAGCAGCTTAGCGGGACAGAGCTACGAGCAGTACTTC,CASSLAGQSYEQYF
-,TRBJ1-5,TRBV7-8,-,TGTGCCAGCAGCCGGGGGACAATCAGCAATCAGCCCCAGCATTTT,CASSRGTISNQPQHF
-,TRBJ1-5,TRBV5-7,TRBD1,TGTGCCAGCAGCTTGACAGGGGTGATTCAGCCCCAGCATTTT,CASSLTGVIQPQHF
-,TRBJ2-7,TRBV5-1,-,TGCGCCAGCAGCTTGGATCAGGGTCTTGCCTACGAGCAGTACTTC,CASSLDQGLAYEQYF
-,TRBJ2-7,TRBV12-5,TRBD1,TGTGCTAGTGCTGTCAACCGGGACAGGGGATCTTTC,CASAVNRDRGSF
once,TRBJ1-1,TRBV5-6,-,TGTGCCAGCAGCTTGTCCCAGGGCACTGAAGCTTTCTTT,CASSLSQGTEAFF
-,TRBJ1-1,TRBV19,-,TGTGCCAGTAGTTACAGCCCGGGCACTGAAGCTTTCTTT,CASSYSPGTEAFF
-,TRBJ1-2,TRBV30,-,TGTGCCTGGAGTGGGGGGGTTGGCTATGGCTACACCTTC,CAWSGGVGYGYTF
once,TRBJ1-1,TRBV6-5,-,TGTGCCAGCAGTTACTCAGGGGCCCGGGGTGAAGCTTTCTTT,CASSYSGARGEAFF
-,TRBJ2-5,TRBV11-2,-,TGTGCCAGCAGCTTAGGCTTAGCCGAGTTGCAAGAGACCCAGTACTTC,CASSLGLAELQETQYF
once,TRBJ1-3,TRBV5-1,-,TGCGCCAGCAGCTCCGACAAAGTGTTTGGAAACACCATATATTTT,CASSSDKVFGNTIYF
-,TRBJ2-7,TRBV27,-,TGTGCCAGCAGCCTTGCGGGGAGCGCCTACGAGCAGTACTTC,CASSLAGSAYEQYF
once,TRBJ2-2,TRBV4-3,-,TGCGCCAGCAGCCCCTCCGGGCCCCGCGCGGACACCGGGGAGCTGTTTTTT,CASSPSGPRADTGELFF
-,TRBJ1-1,TRBV28,-,TGTGCCAGCAGCTTCGGTAGGGGCACTGAAGCTTTCTTT,CASSFGRGTEAFF
few,TRBJ1-1,TRBV7-9,-,TGTGCCAGCGTCCTGGAGGACACTGAAGCTTTCTTT,CASVLEDTEAFF
-,TRBJ2-1,TRBV27,-,TGTGCCAGCATGCCCTCTGACAATGAGCAGTTCTTC,CASMPSDNEQFF
-,TRBJ1-4,TRBV28,-,TGTGCCAGCAGTCCGAGGGTAAAGGCAACTAATGAAAAACTGTTTTTT,CASSPRVKATNEKLFF
-,TRBJ1-5,TRBV18,-,TGTGCCAGCTCAACCGAACGCAATCAGCCCCAGCATTTT,CASSTERNQPQHF
-,TRBJ1-6,TRBV5-6,-,TGTGCCAGCAGCTTTGGTGGGACAAACAATTCACCCCTCCACTTT,CASSFGGTNNSPLHF
-,TRBJ2-2,TRBV6-5,TRBD2,TGTGCCAGCAGTTACCACAGCGGGAGGAACACCGGGGAGCTGTTTTTT,CASSYHSGRNTGELFF
-,TRBJ1-4,TRBV4-1,-,TGCGCCAGCAGCCAAGACGGTTTGTCAACTAATGAAAAACTGTTTTTT,CASSQDGLSTNEKLFF
-,TRBJ2-7,TRBV6-2/TRBV6-3,TRBD2,TGTGCCAGCAGCCTAAGTGGGACGGGACTAGCCTTCTACGAGCAGTACTTC,CASSLSGTGLAFYEQYF
-,TRBJ2-7,TRBV6-5,-,TGTGCCAGCAGTAGAATTGCGAGCTCCTACGAGCAGTACTTC,CASSRIASSYEQYF
-,TRBJ1-1,TRBV28,-,TGTGCCAGCGTTCTGGGGGGGAACACTGAAGCTTTCTTT,CASVLGGNTEAFF
-,TRBJ1-6,TRBV4-3,-,TGCGCCAGCAGCCAAGATATTGTCAGGGCCATGAATTCACCCCTCCACTTT,CASSQDIVRAMNSPLHF
-,TRBJ2-2,TRBV10-3,-,TGTGCCATCAGCTCTACCACCGGGGAGCTGTTTTTT,CAISSTTGELFF
-,TRBJ1-1,TRBV23-1,-,TGCGCCAGCAGTCAATTATCTCCCGGGACCATGGTCCCTGAAGCTTTCTTT,CASSQLSPGTMVPEAFF
-,TRBJ2-3,TRBV11-2,TRBD2,TGTGCCAGCAGCTTAATAGCTAGCGGGGCAGATACGCAGTATTTT,CASSLIASGADTQYF
-,TRBJ1-1,TRBV4-3,-,TGCGCCAGCAGCCAAGAAGGGGTGGGAACTGAAGCTTTCTTT,CASSQEGVGTEAFF
-,TRBJ2-7,TRBV10-3,-,TGTGCCATCAGTCGACGGACGGGTGAAAGTGGCGAGCAGTACTTC,CAISRRTGESGEQYF
few,TRBJ2-6,TRBV2,-,TGTGCCAGCAGTGGGACAGCTGGGGCCAACGTCCTGACTTTC,CASSGTAGANVLTF
-,TRBJ2-5,TRBV4-1,TRBD1,TGCGCCAGCAGCCAAACGGACAGGGAAGGAGAGACCCAGTACTTC,CASSQTDREGETQYF
-,TRBJ2-1,TRBV5-8,-,TGTGCCAGCAGAAGGACTGGGTCCTACAATGAGCAGTTCTTC,CASRRTGSYNEQFF
-,TRBJ1-2,TRBV12-3/TRBV12-4,-,TGTGCCAGCAGTGTGACGCAAAACTATGGCTACACCTTC,CASSVTQNYGYTF
-,TRBJ2-7,TRBV7-8,TRBD2,TGTGCCAGCAACAGCGGCGGGGGGGGCGCCTACGAGCAGTACTTC,CASNSGGGGAYEQYF
-,TRBJ2-7,TRBV7-2,-,TGTGCCAGCAGCGATTTTCTGGGGGAGCAGTACTTC,CASSDFLGEQYF
-,TRBJ2-7,TRBV5-1,-,TGCGCCTCCCGGGCAGGGGATAACGAGCAGTACTTC,CASRAGDNEQYF
-,TRBJ1-1,TRBV6-6,TRBD1,TGTGCCAGCACCAAAGACAGGGACACTGAAGCTTTCTTT,CASTKDRDTEAFF
-,TRBJ1-1,TRBV25-1,-,TGTGCCAGCAGTGAACCAGGGAACACTGAAGCTTTCTTT,CASSEPGNTEAFF
-,TRBJ1-1,TRBV20-1,TRBD1,TGCAGTGTCTTCGGACAGGGTGAAGCTTTCTTT,CSVFGQGEAFF
few,TRBJ1-5,TRBV27,-,TGTGCCAGCAGTTTATCAGGGGTTCAGCCCCAGCATTTT,CASSLSGVQPQHF
-,TRBJ1-2,TRBV3-1/TRBV3-2,-,TGTGCCAGCAGCCCGGACCTAAGGGGTGACGGCTACACCTTC,CASSPDLRGDGYTF